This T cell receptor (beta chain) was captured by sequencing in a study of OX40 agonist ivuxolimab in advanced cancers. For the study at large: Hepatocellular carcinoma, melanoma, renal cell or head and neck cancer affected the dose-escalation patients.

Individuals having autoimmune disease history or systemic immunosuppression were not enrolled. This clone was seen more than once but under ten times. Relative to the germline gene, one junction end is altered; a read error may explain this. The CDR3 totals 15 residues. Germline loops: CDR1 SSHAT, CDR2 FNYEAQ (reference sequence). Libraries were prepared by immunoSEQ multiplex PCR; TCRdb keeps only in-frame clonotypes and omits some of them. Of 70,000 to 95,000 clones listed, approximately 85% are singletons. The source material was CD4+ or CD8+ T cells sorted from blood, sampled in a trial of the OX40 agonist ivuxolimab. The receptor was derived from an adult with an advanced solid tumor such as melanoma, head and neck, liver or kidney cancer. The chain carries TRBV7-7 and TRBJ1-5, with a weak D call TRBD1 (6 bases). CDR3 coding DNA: TGTGCTAGCAGCCGTACAGGGTGGGTGGGGCAGCCCCAGCATTTT. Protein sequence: CASSRTGWVGQPQHF.